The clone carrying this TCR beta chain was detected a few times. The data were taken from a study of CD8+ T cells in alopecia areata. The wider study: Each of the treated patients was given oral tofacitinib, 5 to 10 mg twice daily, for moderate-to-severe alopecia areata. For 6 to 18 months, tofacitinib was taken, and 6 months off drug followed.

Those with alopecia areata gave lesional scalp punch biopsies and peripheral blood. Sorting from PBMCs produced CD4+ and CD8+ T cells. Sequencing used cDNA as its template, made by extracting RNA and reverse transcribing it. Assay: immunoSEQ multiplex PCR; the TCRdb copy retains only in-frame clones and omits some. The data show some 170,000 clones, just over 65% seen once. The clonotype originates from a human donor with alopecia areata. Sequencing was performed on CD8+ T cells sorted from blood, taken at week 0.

The CDR3 coding sequence is TGCAGCGTCTACGGGACAGACACCGGGGAGCTGTTTTTT. It yields the protein CSVYGTDTGELFF. The chain recombines TRBV29-1 with TRBJ2-2; 7 bases are a match to TRBD1. Trimming cost V 6 bases and J 3 bases; bases outside gene matches: 4. The CDR3 extends over 13 amino acids. Per the germline V gene, CDR1 is SQVTM and CDR2 is ANQGSEA.